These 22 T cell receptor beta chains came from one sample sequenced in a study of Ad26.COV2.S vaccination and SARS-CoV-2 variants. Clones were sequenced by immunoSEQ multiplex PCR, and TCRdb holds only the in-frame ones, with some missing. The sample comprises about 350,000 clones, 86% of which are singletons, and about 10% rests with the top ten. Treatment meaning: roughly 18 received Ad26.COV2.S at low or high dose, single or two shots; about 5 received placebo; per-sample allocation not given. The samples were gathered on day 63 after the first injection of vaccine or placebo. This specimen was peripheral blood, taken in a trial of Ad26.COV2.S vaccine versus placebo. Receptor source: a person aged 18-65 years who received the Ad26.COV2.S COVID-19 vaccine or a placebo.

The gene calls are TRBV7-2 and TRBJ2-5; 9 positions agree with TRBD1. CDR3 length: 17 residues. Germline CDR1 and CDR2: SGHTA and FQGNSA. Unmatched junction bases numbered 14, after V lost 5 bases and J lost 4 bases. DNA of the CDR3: TGTGCCAGCAGCAAAGGTTGGGACAGGGTATCCCCAGAGACCCAGTACTTC. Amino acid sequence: CASSKGWDRVSPETQYF.

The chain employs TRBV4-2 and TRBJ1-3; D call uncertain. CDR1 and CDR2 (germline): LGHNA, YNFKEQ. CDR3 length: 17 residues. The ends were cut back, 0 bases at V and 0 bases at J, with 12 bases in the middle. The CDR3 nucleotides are TGTGCCAGCAGCCAAGAGGTGTACTCCTTCTCTGGAAACACCATATATTTT. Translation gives CASSQEVYSFSGNTIYF.

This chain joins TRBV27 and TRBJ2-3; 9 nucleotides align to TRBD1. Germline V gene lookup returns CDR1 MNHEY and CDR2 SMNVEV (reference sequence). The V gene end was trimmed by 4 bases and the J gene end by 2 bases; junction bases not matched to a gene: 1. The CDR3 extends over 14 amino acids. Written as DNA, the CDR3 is TGTGCCAGCAGTTGGACAGGGGCCACAGATACGCAGTATTTT. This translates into CASSWTGATDTQYF.

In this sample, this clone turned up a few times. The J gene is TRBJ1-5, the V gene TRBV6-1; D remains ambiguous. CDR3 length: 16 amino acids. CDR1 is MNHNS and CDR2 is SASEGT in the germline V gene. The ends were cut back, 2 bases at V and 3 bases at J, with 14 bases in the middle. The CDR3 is CASSELGLGVNQPQHF. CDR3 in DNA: TGTGCCAGCAGTGAATTGGGGTTAGGAGTCAATCAGCCCCAGCATTTT.

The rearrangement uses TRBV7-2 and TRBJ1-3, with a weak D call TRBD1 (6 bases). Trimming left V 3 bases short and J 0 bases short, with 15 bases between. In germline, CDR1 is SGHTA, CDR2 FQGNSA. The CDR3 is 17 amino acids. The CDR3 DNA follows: TGTGCCAGCAGCTTCCTGGACAGCCCCGACTCTGGAAACACCATATATTTT. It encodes CASSFLDSPDSGNTIYF.

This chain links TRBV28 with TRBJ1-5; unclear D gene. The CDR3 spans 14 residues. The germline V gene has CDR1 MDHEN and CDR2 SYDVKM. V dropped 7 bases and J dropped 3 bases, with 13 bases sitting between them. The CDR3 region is CASTSPRTNQPQHF. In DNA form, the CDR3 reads TGTGCCAGCACCTCCCCCCGTACCAATCAGCCCCAGCATTTT.

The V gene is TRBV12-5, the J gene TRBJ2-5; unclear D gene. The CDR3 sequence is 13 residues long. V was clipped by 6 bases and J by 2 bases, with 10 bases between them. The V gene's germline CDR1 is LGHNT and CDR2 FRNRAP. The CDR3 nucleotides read TGTGCTAGTGGGCACGGCCCTCAAGAGACCCAGTACTTC. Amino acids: CASGHGPQETQYF.

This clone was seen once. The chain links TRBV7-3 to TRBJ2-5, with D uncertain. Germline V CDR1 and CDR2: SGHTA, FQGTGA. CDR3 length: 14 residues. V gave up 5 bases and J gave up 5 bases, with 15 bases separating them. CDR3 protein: CASSPGLSAETQYF. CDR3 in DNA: TGTGCCAGCAGCCCGGGCCTCTCGGCGGAGACCCAGTACTTC.

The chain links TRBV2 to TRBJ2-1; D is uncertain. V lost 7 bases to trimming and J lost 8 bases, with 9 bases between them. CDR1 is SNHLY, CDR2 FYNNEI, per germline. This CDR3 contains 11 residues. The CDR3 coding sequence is TGTGCCAGCACTTACGTCGATGAGCAGTTCTTC. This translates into CASTYVDEQFF.

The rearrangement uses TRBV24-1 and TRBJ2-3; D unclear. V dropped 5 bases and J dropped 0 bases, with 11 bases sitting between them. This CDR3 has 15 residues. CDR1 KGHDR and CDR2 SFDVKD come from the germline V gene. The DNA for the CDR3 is TGTGCCACCAGTGGAGGAGCCTCTAGCACAGATACGCAGTATTTT. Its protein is CATSGGASSTDTQYF.

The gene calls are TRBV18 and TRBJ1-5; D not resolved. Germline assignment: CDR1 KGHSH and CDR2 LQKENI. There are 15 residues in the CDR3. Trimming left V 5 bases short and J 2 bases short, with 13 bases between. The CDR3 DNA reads TGTGCCAGCTCAACCGCCCGGGGTGGCAATCAGCCCCAGCATTTT. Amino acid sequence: CASSTARGGNQPQHF.

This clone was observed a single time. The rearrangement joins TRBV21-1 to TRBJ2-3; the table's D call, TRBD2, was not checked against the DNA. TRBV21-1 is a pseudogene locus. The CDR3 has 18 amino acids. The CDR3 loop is CASIWGGRNEPSTDTQYF. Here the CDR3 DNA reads TGTGCCAGCATCTGGGGAGGGAGGAATGAACCTAGCACAGATACGCAGTATTTT.

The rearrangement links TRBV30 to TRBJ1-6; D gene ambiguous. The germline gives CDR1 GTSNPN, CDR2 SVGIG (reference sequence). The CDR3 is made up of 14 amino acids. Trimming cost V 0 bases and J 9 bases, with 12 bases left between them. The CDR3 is CAWSVTRLSSPLHF. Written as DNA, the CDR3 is TGTGCCTGGAGTGTTACGAGACTGAGTTCACCCCTCCACTTT.

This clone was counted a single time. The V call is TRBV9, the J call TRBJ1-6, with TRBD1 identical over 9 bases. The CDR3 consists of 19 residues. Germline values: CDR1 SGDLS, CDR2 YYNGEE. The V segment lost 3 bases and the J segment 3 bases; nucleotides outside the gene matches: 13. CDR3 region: CASSASRGQGGYYNSPLHF. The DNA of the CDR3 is TGTGCCAGCAGCGCAAGTCGGGGACAGGGAGGTTACTATAATTCACCCCTCCACTTT. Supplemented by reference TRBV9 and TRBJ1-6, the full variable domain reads DSGVTQTPKHLITATGQRVTLRCSPRSGDLSVYWYQQSLDQGLQFLIQYYNGEERAKGNILERFSAQQFPDLHSELNLSSLELGDSALYFCASSASRGQGGYYNSPLHFGNGTRLTVT.

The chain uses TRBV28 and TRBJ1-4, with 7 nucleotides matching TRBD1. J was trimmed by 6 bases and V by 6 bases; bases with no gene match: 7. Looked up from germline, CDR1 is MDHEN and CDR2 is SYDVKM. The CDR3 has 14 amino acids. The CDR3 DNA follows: TGTGCCAGCAGCCTGACAGGGAGACATGAAAAACTGTTTTTT. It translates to CASSLTGRHEKLFF.

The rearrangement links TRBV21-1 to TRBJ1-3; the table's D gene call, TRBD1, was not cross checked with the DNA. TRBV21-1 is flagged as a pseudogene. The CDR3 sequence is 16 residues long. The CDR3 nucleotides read TGTGCCAGCAGCAAAGGTAGGGGTCACTCTGGAAACACCATATATTTT. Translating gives CASSKGRGHSGNTIYF.

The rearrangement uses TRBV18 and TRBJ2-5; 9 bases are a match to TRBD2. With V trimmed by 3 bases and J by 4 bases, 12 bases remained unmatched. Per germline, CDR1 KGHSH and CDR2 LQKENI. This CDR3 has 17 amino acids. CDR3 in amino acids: CASSPMVAGDYGETQYF. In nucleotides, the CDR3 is TGTGCCAGCTCACCCATGGTAGCGGGAGATTACGGAGAGACCCAGTACTTC. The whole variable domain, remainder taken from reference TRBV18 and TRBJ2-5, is NAGVMQNPRHLVRRRGQEARLRCSPMKGHSHVYWYRQLPEEGLKFMVYLQKENIIDESGMPKERFSAEFPKEGPSILRIQQVVRGDSAAYFCASSPMVAGDYGETQYFGPGTRLLVL.

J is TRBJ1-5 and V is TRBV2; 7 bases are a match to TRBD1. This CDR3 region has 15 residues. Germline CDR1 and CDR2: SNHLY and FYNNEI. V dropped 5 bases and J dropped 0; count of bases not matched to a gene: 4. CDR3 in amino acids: CASSNRQGSNQPQHF. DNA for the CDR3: TGTGCCAGCAGTAATCGACAGGGTAGCAATCAGCCCCAGCATTTT.

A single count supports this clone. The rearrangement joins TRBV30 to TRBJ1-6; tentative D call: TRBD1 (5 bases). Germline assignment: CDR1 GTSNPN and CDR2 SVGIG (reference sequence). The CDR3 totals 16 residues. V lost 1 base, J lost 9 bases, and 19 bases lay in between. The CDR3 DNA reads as TGTGCCTGGAGTGCACCTCGAGGGGTTGGGGGTTCACCCCTCCACTTT. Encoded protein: CAWSAPRGVGGSPLHF.

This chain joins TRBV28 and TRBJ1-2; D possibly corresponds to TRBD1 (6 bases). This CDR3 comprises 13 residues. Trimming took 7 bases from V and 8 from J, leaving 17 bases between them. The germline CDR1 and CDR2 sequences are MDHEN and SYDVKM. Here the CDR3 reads CASKQGLTSGYTF. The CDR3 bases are TGTGCCAGCAAGCAGGGGTTAACAAGCGGCTACACCTTC.

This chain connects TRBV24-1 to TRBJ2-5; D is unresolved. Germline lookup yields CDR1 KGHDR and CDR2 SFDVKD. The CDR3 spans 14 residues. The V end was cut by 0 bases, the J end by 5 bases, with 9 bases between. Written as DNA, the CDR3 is TGTGCCACCAGTGATTTGGGGTTGAGGGAGACCCAGTACTTC. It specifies CATSDLGLRETQYF.

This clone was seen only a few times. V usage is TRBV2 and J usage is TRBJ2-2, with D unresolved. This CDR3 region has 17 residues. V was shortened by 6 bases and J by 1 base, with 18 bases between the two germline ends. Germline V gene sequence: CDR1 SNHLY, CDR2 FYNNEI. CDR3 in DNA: TGTGCCAGCAGGGATTTGGGCTATCATGAGAACACCGGGGAGCTGTTTTTT. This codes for CASRDLGYHENTGELFF.